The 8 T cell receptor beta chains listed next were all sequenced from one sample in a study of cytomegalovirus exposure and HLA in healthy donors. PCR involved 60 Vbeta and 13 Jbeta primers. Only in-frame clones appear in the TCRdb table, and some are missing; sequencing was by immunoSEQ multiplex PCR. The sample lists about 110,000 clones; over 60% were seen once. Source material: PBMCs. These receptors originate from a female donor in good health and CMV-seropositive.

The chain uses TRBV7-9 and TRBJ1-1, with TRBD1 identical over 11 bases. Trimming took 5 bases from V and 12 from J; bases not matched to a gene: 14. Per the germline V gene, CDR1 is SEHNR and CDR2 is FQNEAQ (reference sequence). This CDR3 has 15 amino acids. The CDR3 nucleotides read TGTGCCAGCAGCGGGCTAGGGGGGACAGGGGGAGGAACTTTCTTT. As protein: CASSGLGGTGGGTFF. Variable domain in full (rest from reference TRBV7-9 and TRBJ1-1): DTGVSQNPRHKITKRGQNVTFRCDPISEHNRLYWYRQTLGQGPEFLTYFQNEAQLEKSRLLSDRFSAERPKGSFSTLEIQRTEQGDSAMYLCASSGLGGTGGGTFFGQGTRLTVV.

The CDR3 loop is CASSWDLSGYNEQFF. The CDR3 nucleotides are TGTGCCAGCAGCTGGGATTTGTCGGGGTACAATGAGCAGTTCTTC. The chain joins TRBV5-4 to TRBJ2-1; weak D call: TRBD2 (5 bases). This CDR3 region has 15 residues. Germline CDR1 is SGHNT and CDR2 is YYREEE (reference sequence). V lost 3 bases and J lost 4, with 14 bases in between.

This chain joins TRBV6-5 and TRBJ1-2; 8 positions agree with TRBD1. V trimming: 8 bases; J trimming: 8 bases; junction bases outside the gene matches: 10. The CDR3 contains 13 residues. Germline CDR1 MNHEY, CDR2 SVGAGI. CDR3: CASSGQGARGYTF. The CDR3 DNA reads TGTGCCAGCTCCGGCCAGGGGGCTCGCGGCTACACCTTC.

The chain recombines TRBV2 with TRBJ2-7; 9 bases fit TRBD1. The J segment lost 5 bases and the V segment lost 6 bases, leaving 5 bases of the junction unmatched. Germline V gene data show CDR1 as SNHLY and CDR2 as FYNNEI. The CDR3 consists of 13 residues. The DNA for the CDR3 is TGTGCCAGCAGCCGGACAGGGGACAACGAGCAGTACTTC. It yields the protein CASSRTGDNEQYF.

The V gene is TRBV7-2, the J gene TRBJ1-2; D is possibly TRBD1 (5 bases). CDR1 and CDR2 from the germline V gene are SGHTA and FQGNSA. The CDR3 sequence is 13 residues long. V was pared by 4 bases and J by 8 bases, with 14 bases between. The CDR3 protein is CASSSFGGGGYTF. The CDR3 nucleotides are TGTGCCAGCAGCTCCTTCGGGGGGGGAGGCTACACCTTC.

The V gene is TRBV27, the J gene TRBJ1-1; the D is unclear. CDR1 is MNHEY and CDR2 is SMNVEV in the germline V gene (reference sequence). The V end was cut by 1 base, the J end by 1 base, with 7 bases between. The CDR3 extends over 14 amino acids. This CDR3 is CASSLYRGNTEAFF. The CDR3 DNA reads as TGTGCCAGCAGTTTATACCGGGGGAACACTGAAGCTTTCTTT.

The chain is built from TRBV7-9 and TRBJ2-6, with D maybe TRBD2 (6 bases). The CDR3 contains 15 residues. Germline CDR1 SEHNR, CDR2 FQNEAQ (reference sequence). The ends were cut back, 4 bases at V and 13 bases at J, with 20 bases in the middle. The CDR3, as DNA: TGTGCCAGCAGCTCGGGACTGACACCCCCAGTAGTCCTGACTTTC. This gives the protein CASSSGLTPPVVLTF.

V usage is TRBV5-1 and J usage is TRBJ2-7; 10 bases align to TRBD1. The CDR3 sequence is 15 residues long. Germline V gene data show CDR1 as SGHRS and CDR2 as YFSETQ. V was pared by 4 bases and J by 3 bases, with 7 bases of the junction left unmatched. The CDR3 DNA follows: TGCGCCAGCAGCGCGGGACAGGGGAGAATCTACGAGCAGTACTTC. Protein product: CASSAGQGRIYEQYF. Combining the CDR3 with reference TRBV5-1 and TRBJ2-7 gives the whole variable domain KAGVTQTPRYLIKTRGQQVTLSCSPISGHRSVSWYQQTPGQGLQFLFEYFSETQRNKGNFPGRFSGRQFSNSRSEMNVSTLELGDSALYLCASSAGQGRIYEQYFGPGTRLTVT.